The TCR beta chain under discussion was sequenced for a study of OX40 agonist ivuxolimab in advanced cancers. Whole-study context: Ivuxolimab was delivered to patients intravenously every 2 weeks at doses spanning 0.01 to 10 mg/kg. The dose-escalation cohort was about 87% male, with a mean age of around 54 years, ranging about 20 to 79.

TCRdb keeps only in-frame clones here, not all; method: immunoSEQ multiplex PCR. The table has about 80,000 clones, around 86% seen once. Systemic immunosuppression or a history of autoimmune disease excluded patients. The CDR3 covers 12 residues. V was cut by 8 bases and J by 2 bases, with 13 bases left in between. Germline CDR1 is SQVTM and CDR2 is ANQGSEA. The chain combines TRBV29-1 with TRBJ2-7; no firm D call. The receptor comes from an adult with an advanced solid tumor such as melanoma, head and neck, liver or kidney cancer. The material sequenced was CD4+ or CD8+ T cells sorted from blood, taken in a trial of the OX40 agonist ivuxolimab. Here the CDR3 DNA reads TGCAGCTCGGGCTATACCCCCTACGAGCAGTACTTC. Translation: CSSGYTPYEQYF.